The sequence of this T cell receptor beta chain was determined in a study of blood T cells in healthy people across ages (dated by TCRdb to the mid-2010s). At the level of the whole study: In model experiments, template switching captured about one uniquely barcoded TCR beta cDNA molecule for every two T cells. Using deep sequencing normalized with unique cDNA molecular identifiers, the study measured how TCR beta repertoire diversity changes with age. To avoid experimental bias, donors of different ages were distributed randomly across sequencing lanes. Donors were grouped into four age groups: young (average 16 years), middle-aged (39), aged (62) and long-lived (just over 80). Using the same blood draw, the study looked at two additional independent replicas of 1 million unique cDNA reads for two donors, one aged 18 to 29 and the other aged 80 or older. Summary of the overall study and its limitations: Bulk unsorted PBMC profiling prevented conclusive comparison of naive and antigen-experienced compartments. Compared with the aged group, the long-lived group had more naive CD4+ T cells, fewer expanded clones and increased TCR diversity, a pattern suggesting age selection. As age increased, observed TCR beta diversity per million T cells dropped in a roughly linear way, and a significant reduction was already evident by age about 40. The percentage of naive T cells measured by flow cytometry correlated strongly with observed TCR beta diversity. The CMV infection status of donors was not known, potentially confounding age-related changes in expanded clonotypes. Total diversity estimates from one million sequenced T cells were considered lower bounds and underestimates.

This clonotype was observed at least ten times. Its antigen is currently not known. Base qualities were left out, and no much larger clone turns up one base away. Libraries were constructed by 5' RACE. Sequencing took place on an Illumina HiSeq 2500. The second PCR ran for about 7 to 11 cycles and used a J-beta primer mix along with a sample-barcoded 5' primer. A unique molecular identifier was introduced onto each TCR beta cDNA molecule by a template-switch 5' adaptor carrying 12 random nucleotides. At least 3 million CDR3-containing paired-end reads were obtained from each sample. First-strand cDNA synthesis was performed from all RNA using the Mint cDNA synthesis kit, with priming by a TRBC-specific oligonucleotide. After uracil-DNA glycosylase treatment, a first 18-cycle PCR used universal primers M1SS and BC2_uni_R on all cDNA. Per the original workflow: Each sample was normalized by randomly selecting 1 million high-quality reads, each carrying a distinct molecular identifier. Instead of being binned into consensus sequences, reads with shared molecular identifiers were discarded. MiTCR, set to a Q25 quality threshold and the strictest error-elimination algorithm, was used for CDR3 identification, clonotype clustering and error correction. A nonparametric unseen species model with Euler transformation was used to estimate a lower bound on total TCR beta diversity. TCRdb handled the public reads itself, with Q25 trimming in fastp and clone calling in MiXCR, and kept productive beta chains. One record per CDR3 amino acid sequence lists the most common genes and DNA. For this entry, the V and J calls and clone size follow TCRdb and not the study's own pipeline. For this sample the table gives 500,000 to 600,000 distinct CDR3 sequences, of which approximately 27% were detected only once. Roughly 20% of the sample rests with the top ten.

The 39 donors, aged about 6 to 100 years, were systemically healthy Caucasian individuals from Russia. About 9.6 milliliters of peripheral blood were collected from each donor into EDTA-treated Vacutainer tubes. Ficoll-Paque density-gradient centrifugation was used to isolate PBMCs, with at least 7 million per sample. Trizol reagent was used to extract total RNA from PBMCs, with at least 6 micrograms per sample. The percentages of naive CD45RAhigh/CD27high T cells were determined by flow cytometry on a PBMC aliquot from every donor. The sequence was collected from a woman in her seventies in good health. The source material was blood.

The DNA sequence is TGTGCCAGCAGTGAAGACTCGGAGACCCAGTACTTC. Translation gives CASSEDSETQYF. This chain is built from TRBV2 and TRBJ2-5; the D gene lacks a confident call. The CDR3 holds 12 amino acids from the cysteine to the phenylalanine. Here the CDR3 DNA is all that survives: 36 bases in frame from base 1. V is cut by 1 base and J by 5 bases, and the space between the germline ends is 5 bases. The germline V gene specifies SNHLY as CDR1 and FYNNEI as CDR2.